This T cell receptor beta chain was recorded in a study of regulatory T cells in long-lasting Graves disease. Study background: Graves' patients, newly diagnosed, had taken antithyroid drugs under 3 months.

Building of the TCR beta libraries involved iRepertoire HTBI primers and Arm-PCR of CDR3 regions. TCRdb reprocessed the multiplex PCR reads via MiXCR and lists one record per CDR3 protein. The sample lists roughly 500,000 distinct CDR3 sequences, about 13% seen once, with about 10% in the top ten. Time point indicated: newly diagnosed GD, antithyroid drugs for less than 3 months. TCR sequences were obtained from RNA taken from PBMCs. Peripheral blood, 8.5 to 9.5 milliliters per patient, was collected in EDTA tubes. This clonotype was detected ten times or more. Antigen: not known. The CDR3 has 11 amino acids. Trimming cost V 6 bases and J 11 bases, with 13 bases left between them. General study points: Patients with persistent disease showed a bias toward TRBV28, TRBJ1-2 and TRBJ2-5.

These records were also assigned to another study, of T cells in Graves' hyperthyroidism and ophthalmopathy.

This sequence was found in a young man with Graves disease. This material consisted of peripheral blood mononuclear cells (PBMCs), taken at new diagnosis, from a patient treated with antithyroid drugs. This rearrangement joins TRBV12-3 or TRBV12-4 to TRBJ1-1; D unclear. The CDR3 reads CASRSKVGAFF. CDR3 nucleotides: TGTGCCAGCAGGTCCAAGGTCGGTGCTTTCTTT.